The 21 T cell receptor beta chains reported below all come from one sample, sequenced in a study of blood T cell repertoires in COVID-19. Only in-frame clones appear in the TCRdb table, and some are missing; sequencing was by immunoSEQ multiplex PCR. In the table there are roughly 110,000 clones, 65% to 85% of which are singletons. What was sequenced was peripheral blood. These receptors were taken from a man in his forties or fifties with acute or convalescent COVID-19.

This chain links TRBV28 with TRBJ2-5, with D possibly matching TRBD2 (6 bases). The ends were cut back, 8 bases at V and 4 bases at J, with 11 bases in the middle. Germline values: CDR1 MDHEN, CDR2 SYDVKM. The CDR3 loop spans 12 amino acids. The CDR3 DNA is TGTGCCAGCTCTGGGACTCGAGAGACCCAGTACTTC. It encodes CASSGTRETQYF.

The CDR3 protein is CASSRGRDNTEAFF. In nucleotides, the CDR3 is TGTGCCAGTAGTCGAGGCAGGGATAACACTGAAGCTTTCTTT. The genes are TRBV19 and TRBJ1-1; possible D gene TRBD1, 5 bases. The CDR3 extends over 14 amino acids. CDR1 is LNHDA, CDR2 SQIVND, per germline (reference sequence). V was clipped by 5 bases and J by 2 bases, with 12 bases between them.

The chain recombines TRBV27 with TRBJ1-2; possible D gene TRBD1, 5 bases. The ends were cut back, 3 bases at V and 8 bases at J, with 19 bases in the middle. Germline V gene sequence: CDR1 MNHEY, CDR2 SMNVEV (reference sequence). The length of the CDR3 is 15 residues. CDR3 DNA: TGTGCCAGCAGTTTTTACCGGGGGGGAAAGGGCGGCTACACCTTC. Residues: CASSFYRGGKGGYTF.

The chain recombines TRBV11-2 with TRBJ2-1, with D tentatively TRBD2 (6 bases). V lost 4 bases to trimming and J lost 2 bases, with 9 bases between them. The CDR3 runs to 14 residues. Germline-derived CDR1 and CDR2 are SGHAT and FQNNGV. CDR3 sequence reads: CASSSGLTYNEQFF. The CDR3 DNA follows: TGTGCCAGCAGCTCCGGACTAACCTACAATGAGCAGTTCTTC.

The chain carries TRBV9 and TRBJ2-1, with 11 nucleotides matching TRBD2. The CDR3 is 16 residues long. Germline V lookup: CDR1 SGDLS, CDR2 YYNGEE. J lost 7 bases, V lost 2 bases, and 8 bases had no gene match. The CDR3 DNA sequence: TGTGCCAGCAGCGTTAGGCCTAGCGGGGGGCGAAATGAGCAGTTCTTC. This encodes CASSVRPSGGRNEQFF.

This rearrangement joins TRBV27 to TRBJ2-5; 8 nucleotides align to TRBD2. CDR3 length: 16 residues. V shed 5 bases, J shed 7 bases, and the junction held 15 bases outside the gene matches. Per germline, CDR1 MNHEY and CDR2 SMNVEV (reference sequence). CDR3 region: CASSMRSDPRGGTQYF. The CDR3 nucleotides are TGTGCCAGCAGTATGAGGTCCGATCCTCGGGGGGGGACCCAGTACTTC.

This clone has only a few counts. The genes are TRBV12-5 and TRBJ1-4, with 7 bases fitting TRBD1. Germline V gene sequence: CDR1 LGHNT, CDR2 FRNRAP. After removal of 0 bases from V and 8 bases from J, the junction contained 9 bases not matched to a gene. The length of the CDR3 is 16 residues. The CDR3 DNA reads TGTGCTAGTGGTTTGGTACCGAGGGGGCTTGGGGAAAAACTGTTTTTT. Protein product: CASGLVPRGLGEKLFF.

The CDR3 DNA is TGTGCCAGCAGTTTCCCTCCGAGGGCCAATAATGAAAAACTGTTTTTT. The encoded protein is CASSFPPRANNEKLFF. The chain employs TRBV28 and TRBJ1-4; unclear D gene. The CDR3 loop spans 16 amino acids. Germline V gene sequence: CDR1 MDHEN, CDR2 SYDVKM. Trimming pared 3 bases from V and 4 bases from J, leaving 15 bases between.

The chain uses TRBV30 and TRBJ2-7, with D possibly matching TRBD2 (6 bases). The CDR3 spans 15 residues. The germline gives CDR1 GTSNPN, CDR2 SVGIG (reference sequence). Trimming took off 0 bases at V and 2 bases at J, with 14 bases between the two ends. In DNA, the CDR3 is TGTGCCTGGAGTGTACAAGCGGGCCAAACCTACGAGCAGTACGTC. Translated: CAWSVQAGQTYEQYV.

The rearrangement uses TRBV6-1 and TRBJ1-2; 7 bases align to TRBD1. V lost 2 bases and J lost 2; bases outside the gene matches: 2. The CDR3 extends over 14 amino acids. CDR1 and CDR2 from the germline V gene are MNHNS and SASEGT. CDR3 in DNA: TGTGCCAGCAGTGAATCGGGACAGAACTATGGCTACACCTTC. Its translation: CASSESGQNYGYTF.

This CDR3 is CASSPGTGALNSYGYTF. The CDR3 DNA sequence: TGCGCCAGCAGCCCCGGGACAGGGGCCTTGAACTCCTATGGCTACACCTTC. This chain joins TRBV5-1 and TRBJ1-2; 10 positions match TRBD1. In germline, CDR1 is SGHRS, CDR2 YFSETQ. This CDR3 spans 17 amino acids. The junction had 13 bases not matched to a gene; V was cut back by 4 bases and J by 4 bases. Full variable domain (rest looked up from reference TRBV5-1 and TRBJ1-2): KAGVTQTPRYLIKTRGQQVTLSCSPISGHRSVSWYQQTPGQGLQFLFEYFSETQRNKGNFPGRFSGRQFSNSRSEMNVSTLELGDSALYLCASSPGTGALNSYGYTFGSGTRLTVV.

The chain employs TRBV7-9 and TRBJ2-2; D is ambiguous. The CDR3 is 15 amino acids. Germline V lookup: CDR1 SEHNR, CDR2 FQNEAQ (reference sequence). The V end was cut by 5 bases, the J end by 3 bases, with 13 bases between. CDR3 in amino acids: CASSLFEADTGELFF. CDR3 in DNA: TGTGCCAGCAGCCTTTTTGAGGCGGACACCGGGGAGCTGTTTTTT.

V and J are TRBV1 and TRBJ2-1; the table gives TRBD1 as D, unverified against the DNA. TRBV1 is annotated as a pseudogene. CDR3 size: 15 residues. For the CDR3, the DNA is TGCACCAGCAGCCCGAGGACAGCCCCCCACAATGAGCAGTTCTTC. Translation: CTSSPRTAPHNEQFF.

This clone was counted between two and nine times. V usage is TRBV5-1 and J usage is TRBJ2-2; weak D call: TRBD2 (5 bases). From germline, CDR1 is SGHRS and CDR2 YFSETQ. This CDR3 contains 14 residues. V shed 1 base and J shed 4 bases, with 8 bases lying between them. CDR3 in amino acids: CASSLKGSTGELFF. CDR3 nucleotide sequence: TGCGCCAGCAGCTTGAAAGGGAGCACCGGGGAGCTGTTTTTT.

This clone has just one count. This rearrangement joins TRBV5-5 to TRBJ2-5, with D maybe TRBD1 (6 bases). The germline CDR1 and CDR2 sequences are SGHKS and YYEKEE (reference sequence). Trimming shortened V by 6 bases and J by 2 bases, and 11 bases separated the two germline ends. The CDR3 runs 13 residues. Here the CDR3 reads CASNGTPQETQYF. The CDR3, as DNA: TGTGCCAGCAATGGGACACCGCAAGAGACCCAGTACTTC.

This chain links TRBV2 with TRBJ1-2; no clear D gene. The CDR3 is made up of 15 amino acids. With 2 bases removed from V and 3 bases from J, the gap between germline ends came to 13 bases. CDR1 is SNHLY and CDR2 is FYNNEI in the germline V gene. CDR3 coding DNA: TGTGCCAGCAGTGAAAGGTCGGGTTATCACTATGGCTACACCTTC. It codes for CASSERSGYHYGYTF.

The chain recombines TRBV4-2 with TRBJ2-6; TRBD2 aligns across 9 bases. Germline V gene data show CDR1 as LGHNA and CDR2 as YNFKEQ. V was pared by 1 base and J by 0 bases, with 4 bases of the junction left unmatched. This CDR3 spans 18 amino acids. The CDR3 is CASSQVAGVSSGANVLTF. CDR3 nucleotides: TGTGCCAGCAGCCAAGTAGCGGGGGTCAGCTCTGGGGCCAACGTCCTGACTTTC.

The chain is built from TRBV5-1 and TRBJ1-1; D is ambiguous. Germline CDR1 is SGHRS and CDR2 is YFSETQ. The V and J ends lost 0 bases and 4 bases respectively, with 13 bases between them. The CDR3 length is 15 residues. CDR3 protein: CASSLGPGGSTEAFF. CDR3 DNA sequence: TGCGCCAGCAGCTTGGGGCCGGGCGGGAGCACTGAAGCTTTCTTT.

The chain joins TRBV19 to TRBJ1-5; 12 bases are a match to TRBD1. The CDR3 has 18 residues. Germline V lookup: CDR1 LNHDA, CDR2 SQIVND (reference sequence). Germline trimming cut 4 bases from V and 1 base from J; bases unmatched to any gene: 8. CDR3 bases: TGTGCCAGTAGTACCACCGGGACAGGGGGCGCGAGCAATCAGCCCCAGCATTTT. Encoded protein: CASSTTGTGGASNQPQHF. Complete variable domain (other parts from reference TRBV19 and TRBJ1-5): DGGITQSPKYLFRKEGQNVTLSCEQNLNHDAMYWYRQDPGQGLRLIYYSQIVNDFQKGDIAEGYSVSREKKESFPLTVTSAQKNPTAFYLCASSTTGTGGASNQPQHFGDGTRLSIL.

The rearrangement links TRBV29-1 to TRBJ1-1; possibly TRBD1 for D (6 bases). Trimming removed 4 bases at V and 11 bases at J, with 20 bases between. The CDR3 runs to 13 residues. CDR1 SQVTM and CDR2 ANQGSEA come from the germline V gene. The CDR3 spells CSVGLGGGAGAFF. The CDR3 bases are TGCAGCGTTGGGCTGGGCGGGGGCGCCGGGGCTTTCTTT.

The DNA for the CDR3 is TGTGCCAGCAAGAGCAGGTGGCTTTTCACAGATACGCAGTATTTT. Its protein product is CASKSRWLFTDTQYF. The chain has TRBV6-5 and TRBJ2-3; D unresolved. The V gene lost 7 bases and the J gene lost 2 bases, with 16 bases spanning the gap. This CDR3 has 15 amino acids. CDR1 and CDR2 from the germline V gene are MNHEY and SVGAGI.